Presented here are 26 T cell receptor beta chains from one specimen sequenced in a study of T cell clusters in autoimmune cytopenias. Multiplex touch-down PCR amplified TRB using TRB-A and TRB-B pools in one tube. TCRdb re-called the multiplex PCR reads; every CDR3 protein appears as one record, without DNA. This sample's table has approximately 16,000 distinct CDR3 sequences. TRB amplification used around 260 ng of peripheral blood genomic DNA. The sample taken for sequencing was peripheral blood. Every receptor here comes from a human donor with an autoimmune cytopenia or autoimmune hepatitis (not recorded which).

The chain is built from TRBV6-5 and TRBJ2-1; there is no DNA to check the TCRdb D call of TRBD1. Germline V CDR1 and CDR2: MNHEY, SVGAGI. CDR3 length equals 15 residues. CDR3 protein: CASSETGYTYNEQFF.

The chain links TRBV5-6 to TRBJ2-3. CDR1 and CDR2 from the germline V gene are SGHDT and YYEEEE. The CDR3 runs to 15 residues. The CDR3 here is CASSFQGTGTDTQYF. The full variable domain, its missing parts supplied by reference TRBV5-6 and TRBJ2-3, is DAGVTQSPTHLIKTRGQQVTLRCSPKSGHDTVSWYQQALGQGPQFIFQYYEEEERQRGNFPDRFSGHQFPNYSSELNVNALLLGDSALYLCASSFQGTGTDTQYFGPGTRLTVL.

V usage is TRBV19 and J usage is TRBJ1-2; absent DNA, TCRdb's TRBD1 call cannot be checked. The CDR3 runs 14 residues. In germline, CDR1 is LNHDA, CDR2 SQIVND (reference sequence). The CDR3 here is CASSHRGLIHGYTF.

CDR3: CSARGPRRQGYEQYF. V is TRBV20-1 and J is TRBJ2-7; the D call of TRBD1 rests on TCRdb alone, since no DNA is present to check it. Germline V gene data show CDR1 as DFQATT and CDR2 as SNEGSKA (reference sequence). The CDR3 spans 15 residues.

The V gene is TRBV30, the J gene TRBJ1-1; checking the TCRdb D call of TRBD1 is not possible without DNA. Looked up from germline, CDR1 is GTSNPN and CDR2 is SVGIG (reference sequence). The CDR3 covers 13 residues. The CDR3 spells CAWSKGGGTEAFF.

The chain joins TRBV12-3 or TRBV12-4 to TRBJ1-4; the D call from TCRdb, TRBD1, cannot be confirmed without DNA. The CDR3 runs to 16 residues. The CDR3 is CASSNSGTGSNEKLFF.

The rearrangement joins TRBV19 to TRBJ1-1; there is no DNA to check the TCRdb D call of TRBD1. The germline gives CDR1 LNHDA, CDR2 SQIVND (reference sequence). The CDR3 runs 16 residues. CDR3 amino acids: CASSPGRTGGTTEAFF.

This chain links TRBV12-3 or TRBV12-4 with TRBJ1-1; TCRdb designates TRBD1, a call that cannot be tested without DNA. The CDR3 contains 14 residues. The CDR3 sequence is CASSPGQGNTEAFF.

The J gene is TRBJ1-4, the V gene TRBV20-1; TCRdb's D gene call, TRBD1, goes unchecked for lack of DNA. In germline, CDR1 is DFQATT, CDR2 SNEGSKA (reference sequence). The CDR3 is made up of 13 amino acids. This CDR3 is CSARSHPGEKLFF.

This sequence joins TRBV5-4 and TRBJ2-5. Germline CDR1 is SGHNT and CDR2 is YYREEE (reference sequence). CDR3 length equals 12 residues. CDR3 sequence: CASSSYQETQYF. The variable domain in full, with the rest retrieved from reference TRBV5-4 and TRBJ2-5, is ETGVTQSPTHLIKTRGQQVTLRCSSQSGHNTVSWYQQALGQGPQFIFQYYREEENGRGNFPPRFSGLQFPNYSSELNVNALELDDSALYLCASSSYQETQYFGPGTRLLVL.

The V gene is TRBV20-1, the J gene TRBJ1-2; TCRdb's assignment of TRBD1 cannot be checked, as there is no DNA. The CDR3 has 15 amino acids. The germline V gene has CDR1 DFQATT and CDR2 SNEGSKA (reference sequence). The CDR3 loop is CSARDGQGVVYGYTF.

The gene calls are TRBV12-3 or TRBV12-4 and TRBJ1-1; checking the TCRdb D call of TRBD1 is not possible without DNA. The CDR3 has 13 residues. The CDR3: CASRTGANTEAFF.

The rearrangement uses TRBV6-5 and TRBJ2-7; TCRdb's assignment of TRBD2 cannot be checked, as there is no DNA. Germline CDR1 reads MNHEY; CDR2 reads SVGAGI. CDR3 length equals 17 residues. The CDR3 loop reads CASSSEGVAGALLEQYF.

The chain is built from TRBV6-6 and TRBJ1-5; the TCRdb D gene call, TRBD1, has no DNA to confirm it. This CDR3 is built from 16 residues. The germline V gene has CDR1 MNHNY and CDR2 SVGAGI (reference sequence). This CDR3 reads CASSPGQRNSNQPQHF.

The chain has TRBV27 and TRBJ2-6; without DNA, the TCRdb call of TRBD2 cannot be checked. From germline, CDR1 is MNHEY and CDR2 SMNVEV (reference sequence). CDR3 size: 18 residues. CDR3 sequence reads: CASSSSRGAGSGANVLTF.

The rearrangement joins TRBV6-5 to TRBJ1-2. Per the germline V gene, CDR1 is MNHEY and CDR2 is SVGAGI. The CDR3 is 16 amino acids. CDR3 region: CASSYSSTGFSYGYTF.

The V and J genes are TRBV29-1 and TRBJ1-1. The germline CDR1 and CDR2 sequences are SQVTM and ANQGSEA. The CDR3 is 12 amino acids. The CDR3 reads CSLLDPNTEAFF.

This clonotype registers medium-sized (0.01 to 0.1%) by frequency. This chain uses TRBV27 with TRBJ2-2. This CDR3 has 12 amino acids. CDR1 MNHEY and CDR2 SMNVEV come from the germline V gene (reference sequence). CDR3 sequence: CASSGYTGELFF.

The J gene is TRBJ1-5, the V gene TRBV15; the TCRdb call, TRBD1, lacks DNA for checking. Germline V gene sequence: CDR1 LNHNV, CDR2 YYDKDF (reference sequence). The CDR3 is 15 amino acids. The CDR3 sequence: CATSRAEGGGRSQHF. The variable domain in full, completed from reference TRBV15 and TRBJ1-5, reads DAMVIQNPRYQVTQFGKPVTLSCSQTLNHNVMYWYQQKSSQAPKLLFHYYDKDFNNEADTPDNFQSRRPNTSFCFLDIRSPGLGDTAMYLCATSRAEGGGRSQHFGDGTRLSIL.

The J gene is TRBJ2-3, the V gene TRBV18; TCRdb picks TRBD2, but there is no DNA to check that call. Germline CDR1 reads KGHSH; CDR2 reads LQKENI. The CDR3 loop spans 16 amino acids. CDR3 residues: CASSLLAGGPSDTQYF. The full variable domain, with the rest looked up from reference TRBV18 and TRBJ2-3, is NAGVMQNPRHLVRRRGQEARLRCSPMKGHSHVYWYRQLPEEGLKFMVYLQKENIIDESGMPKERFSAEFPKEGPSILRIQQVVRGDSAAYFCASSLLAGGPSDTQYFGPGTRLTVL.

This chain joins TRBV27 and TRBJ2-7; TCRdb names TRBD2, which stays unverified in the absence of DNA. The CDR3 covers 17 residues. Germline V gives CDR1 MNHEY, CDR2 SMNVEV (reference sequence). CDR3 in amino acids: CASSYGPSWRGVYEQYF.

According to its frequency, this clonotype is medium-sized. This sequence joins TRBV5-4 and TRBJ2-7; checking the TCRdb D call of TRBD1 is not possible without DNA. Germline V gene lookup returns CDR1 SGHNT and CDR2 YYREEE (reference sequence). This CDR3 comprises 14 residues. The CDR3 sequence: CASRSGTGAYEQYF.

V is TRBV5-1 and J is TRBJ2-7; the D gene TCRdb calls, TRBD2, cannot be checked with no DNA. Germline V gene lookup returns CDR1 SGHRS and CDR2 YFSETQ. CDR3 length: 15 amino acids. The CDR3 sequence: CASSLGTSGSYEQYF.

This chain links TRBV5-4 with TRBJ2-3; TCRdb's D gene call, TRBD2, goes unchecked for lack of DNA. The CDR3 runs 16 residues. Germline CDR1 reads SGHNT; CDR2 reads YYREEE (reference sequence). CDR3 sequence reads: CASSKGLATSTDTQYF. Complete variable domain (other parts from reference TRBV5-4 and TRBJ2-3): ETGVTQSPTHLIKTRGQQVTLRCSSQSGHNTVSWYQQALGQGPQFIFQYYREEENGRGNFPPRFSGLQFPNYSSELNVNALELDDSALYLCASSKGLATSTDTQYFGPGTRLTVL.

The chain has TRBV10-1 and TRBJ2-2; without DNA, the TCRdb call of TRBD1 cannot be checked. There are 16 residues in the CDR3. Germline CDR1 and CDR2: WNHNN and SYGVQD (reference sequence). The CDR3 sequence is CASSDPTGTGTGELFF.

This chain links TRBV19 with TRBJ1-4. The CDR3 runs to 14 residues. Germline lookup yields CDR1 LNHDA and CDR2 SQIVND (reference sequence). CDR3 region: CASNGLGGTEKLFF.